The 20 T cell receptor beta chains in this list originate from one sample, sequenced in a study of shared clonotypes between healthy human individuals. Data came from immunoSEQ multiplex PCR; TCRdb stores just in-frame clones and leaves some out. This table has about 2,200,000 clones, more than 85% appearing once. Positive CCR7 selection of CD45RO-negative cells yielded the naive CD8 cells, and terminally differentiated effector memory CD45RA+ cells were excluded. Sequences were obtained from naive CD8+ T cells from PBMCs. These TCRs come from a man younger than 35 in good health. Some clones in this sample may be carry-over from other donors' samples.

The V and J genes are TRBV7-3 and TRBJ2-2; D ambiguous. V lost 0 bases to trimming and J lost 3 bases, with 14 bases between them. The CDR3 covers 17 residues. In germline, CDR1 is SGHTA, CDR2 FQGTGA. CDR3 in amino acids: CASSLTFVGLDTGELFF. The CDR3 region has the DNA TGTGCCAGCAGCTTAACGTTCGTAGGGTTGGACACCGGGGAGCTGTTTTTT. Full variable domain (missing parts from reference TRBV7-3 and TRBJ2-2): GAGVSQTPSNKVTEKGKYVELRCDPISGHTALYWYRQSLGQGPEFLIYFQGTGAADDSGLPNDRFFAVRPEGSVSTLKIQRTERGDSAVYLCASSLTFVGLDTGELFFGEGSRLTVL.

The chain recombines TRBV5-6 with TRBJ1-2; D not resolved. Germline loops: CDR1 SGHDT, CDR2 YYEEEE. The CDR3 contains 13 residues. Trimming cost V 4 bases and J 4 bases, with 11 bases left between them. The CDR3 nucleotides read TGTGCCAGCAGCCCCCGTTTTGGCTATGGCTACACCTTC. Translated: CASSPRFGYGYTF.

The chain couples TRBV28 to TRBJ2-5; D remains unclear. Germline-derived CDR1 and CDR2 are MDHEN and SYDVKM. The V and J ends lost 2 bases and 1 base respectively, with 5 bases between them. The CDR3 spans 13 residues. This chain's CDR3 is CASSLNGQETQYF. CDR3 nucleotides: TGTGCCAGCAGTTTAAACGGCCAAGAGACCCAGTACTTC.

The chain recombines TRBV7-8 with TRBJ2-1, with 8 positions matching TRBD2. Germline CDR1 SGHVS, CDR2 FQNEAQ. V dropped 5 bases and J dropped 10; count of bases not matched to a gene: 10. The CDR3 covers 14 residues. As DNA, the CDR3 is TGTGCCAGCAGCCCTCGGGGACTAGTCATCGAGCAGTTCTTC. It encodes CASSPRGLVIEQFF.

This clone occurred a few times. Here the CDR3 DNA reads TGTGCCAGCAGTGGGCTGTCGAACACCGGGGAGCTGTTTTTT. Its protein product is CASSGLSNTGELFF. The chain is built from TRBV25-1 and TRBJ2-2; D is unresolved. Germline lookup yields CDR1 MGHDK and CDR2 SYGVNS. The CDR3 is made up of 14 amino acids. Trimming pared 4 bases from V and 0 bases from J, leaving 6 bases between.

The genes are TRBV7-9 and TRBJ2-3; 8 nucleotides match TRBD2. The CDR3 extends over 14 amino acids. CDR1 is SEHNR and CDR2 is FQNEAQ in the germline V gene (reference sequence). The V segment lost 5 bases and the J segment 4 bases; nucleotides outside the gene matches: 5. As DNA, the CDR3 is TGTGCCAGCAGCCCAGCGGGAGTGGCAGATACGCAGTATTTT. Translated: CASSPAGVADTQYF.

CDR3 loop: CASSQGTSGNPHVEETQYF. In nucleotides, the CDR3 is TGCGCCAGCAGCCAGGGGACTAGCGGAAACCCCCACGTAGAGGAGACCCAGTACTTC. This chain joins TRBV4-1 and TRBJ2-5; 11 bases fit TRBD2. Germline V gives CDR1 MGHRA, CDR2 YSYEKL. The trim removed 3 bases at V and 5 bases at J, leaving 17 bases unmatched. CDR3 size: 19 residues.

This clone occurred once. This sample also contains other DNA sequences that code for the same CDR3. The rearrangement uses TRBV20-1 and TRBJ2-1; D is uncertain. The V gene lost 3 bases and the J gene lost 7 bases, with 7 bases spanning the gap. Germline CDR1 and CDR2: DFQATT and SNEGSKA (reference sequence). The CDR3 is 11 residues long. The CDR3 sequence is CSASWGNEQFF. The CDR3 bases are TGCAGTGCTAGCTGGGGTAATGAGCAGTTCTTC.

This chain uses TRBV5-1 with TRBJ2-7; TRBD2 aligns across 13 bases. Germline V gene data show CDR1 as SGHRS and CDR2 as YFSETQ. V shed 3 bases, J shed 3 bases, and the junction held 3 bases outside the gene matches. The CDR3 contains 15 residues. Written as DNA, the CDR3 is TGCGCCAGCAGCTACTGGACTAGCGGGAGCTACGAGCAGTACTTC. It encodes CASSYWTSGSYEQYF. The variable domain in full, with the rest retrieved from reference TRBV5-1 and TRBJ2-7, is KAGVTQTPRYLIKTRGQQVTLSCSPISGHRSVSWYQQTPGQGLQFLFEYFSETQRNKGNFPGRFSGRQFSNSRSEMNVSTLELGDSALYLCASSYWTSGSYEQYFGPGTRLTVT.

Of note for this clone: In the same sample, other DNA sequences code for this CDR3. The J gene is TRBJ2-7, the V gene TRBV6-1; unclear D gene. The V end lost 0 bases, the J end lost 2 bases, and 8 bases lay between the germline ends. The CDR3 consists of 14 residues. CDR1 and CDR2 from the germline V gene are MNHNS and SASEGT. The CDR3 spells CASSEAGSTYEQYF. The CDR3 DNA follows: TGTGCCAGCAGTGAAGCGGGTAGCACCTACGAGCAGTACTTC.

The chain recombines TRBV5-4 with TRBJ2-2; D is unclear. The V end was cut by 8 bases, the J end by 4 bases, with 15 bases between. The length of the CDR3 is 14 residues. Germline CDR1 reads SGHNT; CDR2 reads YYREEE (reference sequence). This CDR3 is CASLDPTSTGELFF. The CDR3 DNA reads TGTGCCAGTCTGGACCCTACCTCCACCGGGGAGCTGTTTTTT.

CDR3 bases: TGTGCCAGTAGTATTAGGACCTCAGACGAGCAGTACTTC. Its translation is CASSIRTSDEQYF. The chain couples TRBV19 to TRBJ2-7, with unresolved D. Per germline, CDR1 LNHDA and CDR2 SQIVND (reference sequence). The CDR3 covers 13 residues. Trimming removed 3 bases at V and 5 bases at J, with 11 bases between. The full variable domain, completed using reference TRBV19 and TRBJ2-7, is DGGITQSPKYLFRKEGQNVTLSCEQNLNHDAMYWYRQDPGQGLRLIYYSQIVNDFQKGDIAEGYSVSREKKESFPLTVTSAQKNPTAFYLCASSIRTSDEQYFGPGTRLTVT.

The rearrangement uses TRBV27 and TRBJ1-3; tentatively, D is TRBD1 (6 bases). V was pared by 0 bases and J by 2 bases, with 11 bases between. This CDR3 region has 16 residues. CDR1 and CDR2 (germline): MNHEY, SMNVEV (reference sequence). CDR3 nucleotides: TGTGCCAGCAGTTTATCTAGGGGGTTAACTGGAAACACCATATATTTT. Its translation is CASSLSRGLTGNTIYF.

This sequence joins TRBV19 and TRBJ1-2, with D possibly being TRBD1 (6 bases). This CDR3 is built from 16 residues. The germline CDR1 and CDR2 sequences are LNHDA and SQIVND (reference sequence). Trimming took 7 bases from V and 3 from J, leaving 21 bases between them. Here the CDR3 DNA reads TGTGCCAGTACCCCCTCGGGGGGGCCCTACCACTATGGCTACACCTTC. Its protein product is CASTPSGGPYHYGYTF.

This clone was counted once. At one of its ends the junction is not consistent with the germline gene, which may arise from a read error. CDR3 protein: CASSREVSYGYAF. The CDR3 region has the DNA TGCGCCAGCAGCCGTGAGGTGTCCTATGGCTACGCCTTC. The chain joins TRBV4-1 to TRBJ1-2; D is unresolved. Germline V gene sequence: CDR1 MGHRA, CDR2 YSYEKL. The CDR3 sequence is 13 residues long.

Comments on this clone: A read error may produce the germline difference seen at one junction end. This chain links TRBV10-3 with TRBJ1-1; D uncertain. Germline V gene sequence: CDR1 ENHRY, CDR2 SYGVKD. CDR3 length equals 13 residues. This CDR3 is CAINEGGNTEAFF. The DNA for the CDR3 is TGTGCCATCAATGAGGGAGGCAACACTGAAGCTTTCTTT.

A note on this clone: Other DNA variants within this sample encode the same CDR3. This chain joins TRBV5-6 and TRBJ1-2; 7 nucleotides agree with TRBD1. Germline V gene data show CDR1 as SGHDT and CDR2 as YYEEEE. The V gene end was trimmed by 4 bases and the J gene end by 5 bases; junction bases not matched to a gene: 2. The length of the CDR3 is 12 residues. CDR3 in amino acids: CASSPQGYGYTF. DNA for the CDR3: TGTGCCAGCAGCCCACAGGGGTATGGCTACACCTTC.

This chain links TRBV28 with TRBJ1-2; D is uncertain. Germline values: CDR1 MDHEN, CDR2 SYDVKM. Deletions cut 1 base from V and 6 bases from J, with 6 bases between. CDR3 length: 12 residues. CDR3 amino acids: CASSLYPDGYTF. In DNA form, the CDR3 reads TGTGCCAGCAGTTTATATCCGGATGGCTACACCTTC.

V is TRBV5-1 and J is TRBJ2-3; 9 nucleotides align to TRBD2. Trimming at V came to 1 base and at J to 0 bases, leaving 9 bases not matched to a gene. Germline values: CDR1 SGHRS, CDR2 YFSETQ. The CDR3 consists of 18 residues. The CDR3: CASSLQLAGVPSTDTQYF. The CDR3 DNA follows: TGCGCCAGCAGCTTGCAGTTAGCGGGAGTACCTAGCACAGATACGCAGTATTTT.

This sequence joins TRBV15 and TRBJ2-3, with D hard to call. Trimming removed 5 bases at V and 6 bases at J, with 12 bases between. The CDR3 covers 13 residues. The germline CDR1 and CDR2 sequences are LNHNV and YYDKDF (reference sequence). For the CDR3, the DNA is TGTGCCACCAGCGGGCGAAGTTGGGATACGCAGTATTTT. This encodes CATSGRSWDTQYF. Full variable domain (rest looked up from reference TRBV15 and TRBJ2-3): DAMVIQNPRYQVTQFGKPVTLSCSQTLNHNVMYWYQQKSSQAPKLLFHYYDKDFNNEADTPDNFQSRRPNTSFCFLDIRSPGLGDTAMYLCATSGRSWDTQYFGPGTRLTVL.